Shown below are 14 T cell receptor beta chains from a single sample sequenced in a study of CD8 T cells in ankylosing spondylitis. TCRdb re-analysed the 5' RACE reads in MiXCR, keeping a single row per CDR3 protein. The data contain 200,000 to 300,000 distinct CDR3 sequences, 7.5% to 9% of them singletons. Sequencing was performed on blood, either unsorted or a sorted T cell fraction (not recorded which). The source of these receptors is a male donor with ankylosing spondylitis or in good health (not recorded which).

This clonotype showed up many times. The genes are TRBV12-3 or TRBV12-4 and TRBJ2-5, with 7 bases fitting TRBD1. The CDR3 extends over 14 amino acids. The V and J ends lost 6 bases and 2 bases, in that order; junction bases with no gene match: 6. The DNA for the CDR3 is TGTGCCAGCAGGCAAGGGACAGAACAAGAGACCCAGTACTTC. This gives the protein CASRQGTEQETQYF.

The CDR3 DNA sequence: TGTGCCAGCAGTTACTCTGCAGCGGGAGGCTACACCTTC. Residues: CASSYSAAGGYTF. The gene calls are TRBV6-2 or TRBV6-3 and TRBJ1-2; D gene unclear. The germline gives CDR1 MNHEY, CDR2 SVGEGT. Trimming took 0 bases from V and 8 from J, leaving 10 bases between them. This CDR3 comprises 13 residues.

This clonotype was seen many times. The chain is built from TRBV11-2 and TRBJ2-3; 10 bases are a match to TRBD1. Germline V gene sequence: CDR1 SGHAT, CDR2 FQNNGV. V was clipped by 5 bases and J by 4 bases; unmatched bases: 6. The CDR3 extends over 15 amino acids. The CDR3 bases are TGTGCCAGCAGCGGTAAAGGGACAGGGGCAGATACGCAGTATTTT. Protein product: CASSGKGTGADTQYF.

This clonotype was picked up many times. This chain links TRBV11-3 with TRBJ1-5; D is uncertain. CDR1 and CDR2 (germline): SGHNT, YENEEA. The CDR3 totals 14 residues. Trimming cost V 2 bases and J 6 bases, with 11 bases left between them. The CDR3 region has the DNA TGTGCCAGCAGCTTATTCGGAGACTCTCAGCCCCAGCATTTT. Protein: CASSLFGDSQPQHF. The whole variable domain, filled in from reference TRBV11-3 and TRBJ1-5, reads EAGVVQSPRYKIIEKKQPVAFWCNPISGHNTLYWYLQNLGQGPELLIRYENEEAVDDSQLPKDRFSAERLKGVDSTLKIQPAELGDSAVYLCASSLFGDSQPQHFGDGTRLSIL.

This clonotype was recorded a few times. Being one base from a much bigger clone, this may be a read error. The CDR3 region has the DNA TGTGCCAGTCGGGGCAGGCTAGGGTGGGTTTTCTTT. Its translation is CASRGRLGWVFF. The rearrangement uses TRBV12-3 or TRBV12-4 and TRBJ1-1; D is perhaps TRBD1 (5 bases). This CDR3 contains 12 residues. Trimming left V 9 bases short and J 13 bases short, with 21 bases between.

In this sample, this clonotype turned up many times. The chain couples TRBV12-3 or TRBV12-4 to TRBJ2-1; D is perhaps TRBD2 (5 bases). Trimming pared 4 bases from V and 7 bases from J, leaving 14 bases between. The CDR3 loop spans 14 amino acids. CDR3 DNA: TGTGCCAGCAGTTATAGCGATACCAAGAATGAGCAGTTCTTC. Encoded protein: CASSYSDTKNEQFF.

This clonotype was counted ten times or more. The chain combines TRBV7-9 with TRBJ2-3; D gene ambiguous. This CDR3 has 14 amino acids. Germline values: CDR1 SEHNR, CDR2 FQNEAQ (reference sequence). Between the trimmed V and J ends, which lost 7 bases and 0 bases, there was a span of 11 bases. The DNA of the CDR3 is TGTGCCAGCAACCCTGAACCTAGCACAGATACGCAGTATTTT. This translates into CASNPEPSTDTQYF.

The table lists this clonotype with many counts. The chain recombines TRBV29-1 with TRBJ2-1; perhaps TRBD2 as D (6 bases). Trimming cost V 6 bases and J 2 bases, with 14 bases left between them. Germline V gene data show CDR1 as SQVTM and CDR2 as ANQGSEA. CDR3 length equals 14 residues. The CDR3 sequence: CSVGEREAYNEQFF. The CDR3 DNA is TGCAGCGTGGGGGAAAGGGAGGCCTACAATGAGCAGTTCTTC.

The table lists this clonotype with a few counts. The DNA of the CDR3 is TGTGCCAGCAGTCGAGCTGACTTGAACACTGAAGCTTTCTTT. Encoded protein: CASSRADLNTEAFF. This rearrangement joins TRBV6-1 to TRBJ1-1; D gene unclear. The CDR3 length is 14 residues. Germline V gene sequence: CDR1 MNHNS, CDR2 SASEGT. Between the trimmed V and J ends, which lost 5 bases and 0 bases, there was a span of 10 bases.

This clonotype was recorded a few times. The chain carries TRBV18 and TRBJ2-2; 8 nucleotides align to TRBD1. This CDR3 has 17 residues. Germline values: CDR1 KGHSH, CDR2 LQKENI. The V segment lost 3 bases and the J segment 1 base; nucleotides outside the gene matches: 7. The CDR3 sequence: CASSPRQGLWNTGELFF. CDR3 nucleotides: TGTGCCAGCTCACCGAGACAGGGGCTCTGGAACACCGGGGAGCTGTTTTTT.

This clonotype appeared many times. V and J are TRBV12-3 or TRBV12-4 and TRBJ1-2; a weak D match, TRBD1 (6 bases). The V end lost 2 bases, the J end lost 7 bases, and 14 bases lay between the germline ends. This CDR3 contains 14 residues. CDR3 loop: CASSLRGGTAGYTF. CDR3 coding DNA: TGTGCCAGCAGTTTACGAGGGGGAACGGCTGGCTACACCTTC.

This clonotype was detected ten times or more. The chain joins TRBV12-3 or TRBV12-4 to TRBJ1-3, with 8 bases lining up with TRBD1. The CDR3 has 16 amino acids. The J segment lost 0 bases and the V segment lost 4 bases, leaving 5 bases of the junction unmatched. CDR3 amino acids: CASSSSGQDSGNTIYF. In nucleotides, the CDR3 is TGTGCCAGCAGTTCCTCGGGACAGGACTCTGGAAACACCATATATTTT.

This clonotype was recorded at least ten times. The chain uses TRBV5-1 and TRBJ1-3; D might be TRBD1 (6 bases). Per germline, CDR1 SGHRS and CDR2 YFSETQ. CDR3 size: 15 residues. V lost 5 bases and J lost 0, with 12 bases in between. CDR3 in DNA: TGCGCCAGCAGGTCTCAGGGGTTCTCTGGAAACACCATATATTTT. Its protein is CASRSQGFSGNTIYF. Complete variable domain (other parts from reference TRBV5-1 and TRBJ1-3): KAGVTQTPRYLIKTRGQQVTLSCSPISGHRSVSWYQQTPGQGLQFLFEYFSETQRNKGNFPGRFSGRQFSNSRSEMNVSTLELGDSALYLCASRSQGFSGNTIYFGEGSWLTVV.

At least ten counts were recorded for this clonotype. CDR3 nucleotides: TGTGCCAAGGCAGCCCCTGAAGGAAATGAGCAGTTCTTC. Translating it yields CAKAAPEGNEQFF. This chain links TRBV5-5 with TRBJ2-1; no definite D call. Germline V gene sequence: CDR1 SGHKS, CDR2 YYEKEE (reference sequence). The CDR3 extends over 13 amino acids. The ends were cut back, 9 bases at V and 7 bases at J, with 17 bases in the middle. Based on the CDR3 plus reference TRBV5-5 and TRBJ2-1, the full variable domain is DAGVTQSPTHLIKTRGQQVTLRCSPISGHKSVSWYQQVLGQGPQFIFQYYEKEERGRGNFPDRFSARQFPNYSSELNVNALLLGDSALYLCAKAAPEGNEQFFGPGTRLTVL.